The next 24 T cell receptor beta chains were all read from a single sample in a study of blood T cell repertoires in COVID-19. The protocol was immunoSEQ multiplex PCR, while the TCRdb copy is restricted to in-frame clones and leaves out a portion. The sample yields over 250,000 clones, 80% to 95% seen once. The sequencing input was peripheral blood. The receptors here all came from a person under 30 with COVID-19, enrolled during active disease.

This clone was counted a single time. The chain carries TRBV4-3 and TRBJ2-1; 8 nucleotides match TRBD2. In germline, CDR1 is LGHNA, CDR2 YSLEER. Trimming took 2 bases from V and 6 from J; bases not matched to a gene: 12. The CDR3 totals 17 residues. CDR3 in amino acids: CASSQISASGSGNEQFF. The DNA of the CDR3 is TGCGCCAGCAGCCAAATATCCGCCAGCGGGAGCGGCAATGAGCAGTTCTTC.

This clone appeared a single time. This chain uses TRBV9 with TRBJ2-1; 7 bases are a match to TRBD2. Germline-derived CDR1 and CDR2 are SGDLS and YYNGEE. This CDR3 region has 15 residues. Trimming cost V 2 bases and J 13 bases; bases outside gene matches: 15. The CDR3 loop is CASSVGGGPLFGQFF. The CDR3, as DNA: TGTGCCAGCAGCGTGGGGGGAGGGCCTCTCTTCGGTCAGTTCTTC.

The V gene is TRBV18, the J gene TRBJ1-3; D is perhaps TRBD1 (5 bases). This CDR3 contains 13 residues. CDR1 and CDR2 (germline): KGHSH, LQKENI. V was trimmed by 5 bases and J by 3 bases, leaving 8 bases between them. CDR3 region: CASSAGNGNTIYF. The CDR3 DNA sequence: TGTGCCAGCTCAGCAGGGAATGGAAACACCATATATTTT.

The chain recombines TRBV18 with TRBJ1-1; possible D gene TRBD1, 5 bases. Trimming shortened V by 3 bases and J by 5 bases, and 10 bases separated the two germline ends. The length of the CDR3 is 13 residues. In germline, CDR1 is KGHSH, CDR2 LQKENI. The CDR3 DNA follows: TGTGCCAGCTCACCCGCTCCAGGGACTGAAGCTTTCTTT. Protein product: CASSPAPGTEAFF.

J is TRBJ1-2 and V is TRBV14; 7 positions agree with TRBD1. V was pared by 1 base and J by 4 bases, with 6 bases of the junction left unmatched. The germline gives CDR1 SGHDN, CDR2 FVKESK. The CDR3 contains 15 residues. The CDR3 region has the DNA TGTGCCAGCAGCCAAGGAAAACAGGGGCCCTATGGCTACACCTTC. Residues: CASSQGKQGPYGYTF.

The V gene is TRBV27, the J gene TRBJ2-7, with 10 bases fitting TRBD2. CDR3 length: 17 amino acids. The germline CDR1 and CDR2 sequences are MNHEY and SMNVEV (reference sequence). V shed 4 bases, J shed 3 bases, and the junction held 12 bases outside the gene matches. The CDR3 sequence: CASSYKAGTSAFYEQYF. CDR3 coding DNA: TGTGCCAGCAGTTATAAGGCGGGGACTAGCGCCTTCTACGAGCAGTACTTC.

The J gene is TRBJ1-1, the V gene TRBV29-1, with D perhaps TRBD1 (6 bases). CDR1 is SQVTM and CDR2 is ANQGSEA in the germline V gene. The ends were cut back, 1 base at V and 6 bases at J, with 18 bases in the middle. The CDR3 extends over 15 amino acids. The CDR3 DNA follows: TGCAGCGTTGAAGCTGGATGGGGGGGGCTCCCTGAAGCTTTCTTT. This codes for CSVEAGWGGLPEAFF. Using reference TRBV29-1 and TRBJ1-1 for the parts outside the CDR3, the full variable domain is SAVISQKPSRDICQRGTSLTIQCQVDSQVTMMFWYRQQPGQSLTLIATANQGSEATYESGFVIDKFPISRPNLTFSTLTVSNMSPEDSSIYLCSVEAGWGGLPEAFFGQGTRLTVV.

V and J are TRBV10-3 and TRBJ2-7; D might be TRBD2 (6 bases). The CDR3 contains 16 residues. Germline CDR1 and CDR2: ENHRY and SYGVKD. Trimming stripped 4 bases from V and 1 base from J, with 17 bases between. As DNA, the CDR3 is TGTGCCATCAGTGCCGGGGGAGTCAGCTTGTCCTACGAGCAGTACTTC. Translation: CAISAGGVSLSYEQYF.

The gene calls are TRBV12-3 or TRBV12-4 and TRBJ2-1; TRBD2 agrees at 12 bases. The CDR3 extends over 13 amino acids. V lost 6 bases to trimming and J lost 9 bases; unmatched junction nucleotides: 3. CDR3 region: CASSLTSGSEQFF. CDR3 DNA: TGTGCCAGCAGCCTGACTAGCGGGAGTGAGCAGTTCTTC.

This chain uses TRBV7-6 with TRBJ2-3, with D possibly TRBD1 on 5 matching bases. V lost 0 bases and J 6 bases, leaving 7 bases between the germline ends. The CDR3 totals 13 residues. CDR1 SGHVS and CDR2 FNYEAQ come from the germline V gene. The CDR3 sequence is CASSLAGADTQYF. The DNA for the CDR3 is TGTGCCAGCAGCTTAGCAGGGGCCGATACGCAGTATTTT. Full variable domain (remainder filled in from reference TRBV7-6 and TRBJ2-3): GAGVSQSPRYKVTKRGQDVALRCDPISGHVSLYWYRQALGQGPEFLTYFNYEAQQDKSGLPNDRFSAERPEGSISTLTIQRTEQRDSAMYRCASSLAGADTQYFGPGTRLTVL.

The chain uses TRBV18 and TRBJ1-1; 7 bases line up with TRBD1. The CDR3 totals 15 residues. The germline gives CDR1 KGHSH, CDR2 LQKENI. Trimming at V came to 1 base and at J to 7 bases, leaving 9 bases not matched to a gene. DNA for the CDR3: TGTGCCAGCTCACCACTTATAGACCAGGGGGATGAAGCTTTCTTT. Protein: CASSPLIDQGDEAFF.

In this sample, this clone turned up once. This chain uses TRBV10-2 with TRBJ1-2; 8 bases fit TRBD1. The CDR3 runs to 18 residues. Germline CDR1 reads WSHSY; CDR2 reads SAAADI. V dropped 6 bases and J dropped 0; count of bases not matched to a gene: 15. The CDR3 loop is CASRDQDMTGATNYGYTF. The CDR3 region has the DNA TGCGCCAGCAGAGACCAAGATATGACAGGGGCAACTAACTATGGCTACACCTTC.

The gene calls are TRBV5-1 and TRBJ2-7, with D perhaps matching TRBD1 (6 bases). The V gene lost 1 base and the J gene lost 5 bases, with 13 bases spanning the gap. There are 14 residues in the CDR3. The germline CDR1 and CDR2 sequences are SGHRS and YFSETQ. In DNA form, the CDR3 reads TGCGCCAGCAGCTTGACGGGGACACAAAACGAGCAGTACTTC. This gives the protein CASSLTGTQNEQYF.

The chain couples TRBV4-2 to TRBJ2-7, with TRBD2 matching 8 bases. CDR3 size: 15 residues. V lost 0 bases and J lost 3; bases outside the gene matches: 4. From germline, CDR1 is LGHNA and CDR2 YNFKEQ. DNA of the CDR3: TGTGCCAGCAGCCAAGAGGCTAGCGGGTTCTACGAGCAGTACTTC. Its protein product is CASSQEASGFYEQYF.

The chain links TRBV12-3 or TRBV12-4 to TRBJ2-2; a possible D gene is TRBD2 (5 bases). The CDR3 totals 12 residues. Trimming stripped 3 bases from V and 10 bases from J, with 9 bases between. CDR3 sequence (DNA): TGTGCCAGCAGTTTTGGAGGACCGGAGCTGTTTTTT. Amino acid sequence: CASSFGGPELFF.

In its sample, this clone was seen once. V is TRBV5-1 and J is TRBJ2-4, with 11 bases lining up with TRBD2. There are 14 residues in the CDR3. The trim removed 2 bases at V and 5 bases at J, leaving 0 bases unmatched. Germline-derived CDR1 and CDR2 are SGHRS and YFSETQ. CDR3 bases: TGCGCCAGCAGCTTTAGCGGGAGGGAAAACATTCAGTACTTC. Protein: CASSFSGRENIQYF.

The rearrangement links TRBV6-1 to TRBJ1-1, with 8 bases that match TRBD1. CDR1 is MNHNS and CDR2 is SASEGT in the germline V gene. After removal of 3 bases from V and 1 base from J, the junction contained 7 bases not matched to a gene. This CDR3 has 16 amino acids. The CDR3 nucleotides are TGTGCCAGCAGTGACGGACAGGGTGCCGGGAACACTGAAGCTTTCTTT. Its protein product is CASSDGQGAGNTEAFF.

The chain has TRBV6-2 or TRBV6-3 and TRBJ1-3, with D tentatively TRBD1 (6 bases). This CDR3 is built from 15 residues. In germline, CDR1 is MNHEY, CDR2 SVGEGT. V was cut by 5 bases and J by 4 bases, with 15 bases left in between. The CDR3 reads CASSQQGLLGNTIYF. The CDR3, as DNA: TGTGCCAGCAGTCAACAGGGTCTTCTCGGAAACACCATATATTTT.

In this sample, this clone turned up a few times. The chain uses TRBV30 and TRBJ1-2; the D gene is possibly TRBD1 (6 bases). Per the germline V gene, CDR1 is GTSNPN and CDR2 is SVGIG (reference sequence). Trimming stripped 5 bases from V and 5 bases from J, with 12 bases between. The CDR3 contains 12 residues. In nucleotides, the CDR3 is TGTGCCTGGGAAACAGGGCGGTATGGCTACACCTTC. Protein sequence: CAWETGRYGYTF.

The rearrangement joins TRBV4-1 to TRBJ1-6; D ambiguous. Germline CDR1 MGHRA, CDR2 YSYEKL. This CDR3 is 15 amino acids long. V lost 2 bases and J 2 bases, leaving 7 bases between the germline ends. CDR3 coding DNA: TGCGCCAGCAGCCAACCGGGAGCCTATAATTCACCCCTCCACTTT. Translated, it gives CASSQPGAYNSPLHF.

This chain links TRBV10-3 with TRBJ2-5, with 10 bases identical to TRBD1. Unmatched junction bases numbered 4, after V lost 6 bases and J lost 3 bases. The CDR3 consists of 14 residues. Germline values: CDR1 ENHRY, CDR2 SYGVKD. CDR3 protein: CAIRGQGIEETQYF. The CDR3, as DNA: TGTGCCATCAGGGGACAGGGGATTGAAGAGACCCAGTACTTC.

The genes are TRBV5-4 and TRBJ1-1, with D perhaps matching TRBD1 (6 bases). Germline V gene lookup returns CDR1 SGHNT and CDR2 YYREEE (reference sequence). The CDR3 has 14 amino acids. V gave up 1 base and J gave up 1 base, with 8 bases separating them. CDR3 region: CASSLQTGNTEAFF. CDR3 coding DNA: TGTGCCAGCAGCTTGCAGACAGGGAACACTGAAGCTTTCTTT.

Only one count was recorded for this clone. This sequence joins TRBV18 and TRBJ2-2, with D possibly matching TRBD1 (5 bases). The CDR3 is made up of 14 amino acids. Trimming removed 3 bases from V and 4 bases from J, with 9 bases in between. Germline V gene sequence: CDR1 KGHSH, CDR2 LQKENI. CDR3 in amino acids: CASSPDISTGELFF. In DNA, the CDR3 is TGTGCCAGCTCACCGGACATTTCCACCGGGGAGCTGTTTTTT.

This clone was seen ten or more times. The rearrangement uses TRBV18 and TRBJ2-7, with TRBD1 matching 8 bases. CDR1 is KGHSH and CDR2 is LQKENI in the germline V gene. CDR3 length equals 16 residues. Unmatched junction bases numbered 4, after V lost 0 bases and J lost 0 bases. The CDR3 coding sequence is TGTGCCAGCTCACCACCGACAGGGGAAAGCTCCTACGAGCAGTACTTC. Amino acids: CASSPPTGESSYEQYF. Drawing the rest from reference TRBV18 and TRBJ2-7, the complete variable domain is NAGVMQNPRHLVRRRGQEARLRCSPMKGHSHVYWYRQLPEEGLKFMVYLQKENIIDESGMPKERFSAEFPKEGPSILRIQQVVRGDSAAYFCASSPPTGESSYEQYFGPGTRLTVT.